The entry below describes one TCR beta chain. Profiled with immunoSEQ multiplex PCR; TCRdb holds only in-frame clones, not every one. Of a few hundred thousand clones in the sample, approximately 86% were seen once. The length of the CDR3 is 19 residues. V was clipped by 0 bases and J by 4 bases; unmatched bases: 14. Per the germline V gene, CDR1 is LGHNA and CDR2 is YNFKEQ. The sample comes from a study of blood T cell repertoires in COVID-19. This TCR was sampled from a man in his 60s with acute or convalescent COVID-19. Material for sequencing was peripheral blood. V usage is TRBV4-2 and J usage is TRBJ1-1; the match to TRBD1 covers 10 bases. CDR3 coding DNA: TGTGCCAGCAGCCAAGAGGGACAGGGGTACTGGAGTAGTGGCACTGAAGCTTTCTTT. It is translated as CASSQEGQGYWSSGTEAFF.